This T cell receptor beta chain was sequenced during a study of identical twins (TCRdb year 2016). About the study as a whole: TCR alpha and beta repertoires from monozygotic twins, unrelated adults of various ages and cord blood were deep-sequenced to test whether fetal clonotypes persist. To rule out contamination, replicate twin experiments were performed at different times with different library preparation protocols.

All donors were healthy Caucasians. Three pairs of female monozygotic twins, all aged roughly 18 to 29 years, made up the twin cohort. Peripheral blood mononuclear cells were the source from which RNA for the TCR libraries was isolated. Library construction relied on 5' RACE. Sequencing instrument: Illumina HiSeq 2000. Template switching introduced a universal primer binding site; the final cDNA contained a unique molecular identifier, enabling accurate counting of TCR cDNA molecules. Specific primers in the conserved constant-segment region were used to synthesize first-strand cDNA for the TCR alpha and beta chains. To control for contamination, every cDNA library was double barcoded, receiving both a SMART-Mk sample barcode and Illumina barcodes. TruSeq adapter sequences, together with Illumina sample barcodes, were added in two successive PCR steps. The TCR alpha and beta cDNA libraries were sequenced on the Illumina HiSeq platform using custom primers. For the original study's pipeline: MiGEC was used to process raw reads and extract unique molecular identifiers, and MiXCR was used to find CDR3 positions. For each individual, recombination models were inferred using an EM algorithm with the repgenHMM and IGoR tools. Shared clonotypes were analyzed with the tcR package in R, and sharing was normalized by the product of cloneset sizes. To study raw recombination without the effects of thymic and clonal selection, out-of-frame nonproductive sequences were analyzed. Using fastp trimming at Q25 and MiXCR clonotype assembly, TCRdb reanalyzed the public sequencing data and kept in-frame beta chains. Rows are unified per CDR3 protein, each entry keeping the most common DNA and genes. TCRdb, not the authors, supplied the V and J calls. This sample has some 560,000 distinct CDR3 sequences in its table, and nearly 10% of those were observed once. The ten largest clones take up under 3.5% of the sample.

The CDR3 starts with the cysteine, ends with the phenylalanine, and has 14 residues. The read is trimmed to its CDR3 DNA, 42 bases read in frame from base 1. Trimming costs V 0 bases and J 8 bases, and their ends lie 13 bases apart. Taken from the germline V gene (reference sequence), the CDR1 and CDR2 loops are LGHDT and YNNKEL. Study-level results and caveats: Out-of-frame TCR alpha sharing in monozygotic twins was systematically underestimated by recombination models, whereas sharing between unrelated individuals was in agreement with the recombination models. Out-of-frame TCR alpha sequences shared between twins showed an excess of low generation-probability sequences compared with coincidental sharing between unrelated individuals. Fewer insertions were carried by abundant cord blood beta clonotypes, a similar but weaker trend appeared in young adult naive repertoires, and no such trend appeared in memory repertoires. In beta out-of-frame sequences, excess twin sharing was weaker, because having fewer shared sequences lowered the signal-to-noise ratio. Because the same donors could not be followed over many years, the conclusions depended on cross-sectional statistical analysis. Invariant T cells such as MAIT and iNKT could partly confound zero-insertion analyses, although diverse VJ usage argued against such confounding for most clonotypes.

Concerning this clonotype itself: The clone's antigen remains unknown. Qualities for individual bases were not recorded, and no much larger clone is one base off.

These same records also appear under a second study, on yellow fever vaccine responses in identical twins. In that second paper, the authors write: The authors reported that the T cell response to vaccination in identical twins appeared partly convergent and partly personalized. The study precisely tracked vaccine-responding T cell clones in identical twins.

This sequence originates from a woman under 30 in good health. Sequenced material: PBMCs. The chain employs TRBV3-1 and TRBJ1-1, with the D gene too uncertain to name. The nucleotide sequence reads TGTGCCAGCAGCCAAGATGGAGGAAGTCGAGAAGCTTTCTTT. This encodes CASSQDGGSREAFF.